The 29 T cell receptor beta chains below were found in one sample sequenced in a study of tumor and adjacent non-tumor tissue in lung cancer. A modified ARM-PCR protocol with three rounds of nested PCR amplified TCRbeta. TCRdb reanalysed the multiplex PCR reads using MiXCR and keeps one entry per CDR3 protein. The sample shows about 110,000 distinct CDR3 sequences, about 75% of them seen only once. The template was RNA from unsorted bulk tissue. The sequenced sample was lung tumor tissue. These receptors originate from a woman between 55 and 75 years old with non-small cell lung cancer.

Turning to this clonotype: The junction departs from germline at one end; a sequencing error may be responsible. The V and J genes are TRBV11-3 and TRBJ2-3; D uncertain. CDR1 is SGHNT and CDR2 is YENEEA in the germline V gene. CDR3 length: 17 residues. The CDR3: CASSPDWTRSSTDRQYF. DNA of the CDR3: TGTGCCAGCAGCCCCGACTGGACGCGCTCTAGTACAGATAGGCAGTATTTT.

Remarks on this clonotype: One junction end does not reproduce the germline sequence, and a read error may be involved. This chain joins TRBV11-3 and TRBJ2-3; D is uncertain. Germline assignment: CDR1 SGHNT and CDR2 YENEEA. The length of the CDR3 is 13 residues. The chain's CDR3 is CVSRRSQGGTQYF. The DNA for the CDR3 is TGTGTCAGCAGAAGGAGCCAAGGTGGTACGCAGTATTTT.

The chain's CDR3 is CASSFGQGIRNSEQFF. Here the CDR3 DNA reads TGTGCCAGCAGCTTTGGACAGGGTATCCGCAATAGTGAGCAGTTCTTC. The chain links TRBV5-6 to TRBJ2-1, with 8 positions matching TRBD1. J was trimmed by 9 bases and V by 2 bases; bases with no gene match: 13. This CDR3 contains 16 residues. Germline loops: CDR1 SGHDT, CDR2 YYEEEE.

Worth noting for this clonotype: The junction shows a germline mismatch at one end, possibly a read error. The CDR3 here is CASSLEDLLSEPFF. CDR3 nucleotides: TGTGCCAGCAGCCTAGAAGATTTACTGTCTGAACCTTTCTTT. V is TRBV11-1 and J is TRBJ1-1; D remains ambiguous. CDR1 and CDR2 (germline): SGHAT, FQDESV (reference sequence). This CDR3 spans 14 amino acids.

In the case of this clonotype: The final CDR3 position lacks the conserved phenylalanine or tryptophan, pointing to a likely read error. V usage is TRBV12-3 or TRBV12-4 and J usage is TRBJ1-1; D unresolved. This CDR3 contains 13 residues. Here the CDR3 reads CASSSNTNTEAFL. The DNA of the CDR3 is TGTGCCAGCAGTTCAAATACAAACACCGAAGCTTTCCTT.

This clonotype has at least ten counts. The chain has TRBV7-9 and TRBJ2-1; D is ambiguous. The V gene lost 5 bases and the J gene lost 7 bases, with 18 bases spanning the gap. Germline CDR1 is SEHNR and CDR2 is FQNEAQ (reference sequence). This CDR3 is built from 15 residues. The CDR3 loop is CASSARGQERNEQFF. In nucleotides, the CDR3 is TGTGCCAGCAGCGCGCGTGGGCAGGAGAGGAATGAGCAGTTCTTC.

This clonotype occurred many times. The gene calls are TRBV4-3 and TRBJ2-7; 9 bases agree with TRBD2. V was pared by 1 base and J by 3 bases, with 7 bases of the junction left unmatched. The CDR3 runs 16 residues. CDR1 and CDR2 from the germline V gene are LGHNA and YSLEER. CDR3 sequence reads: CASSQVVSGRFYEQYF. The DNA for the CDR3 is TGCGCCAGCAGCCAAGTGGTTAGCGGGAGATTCTACGAGCAGTACTTC.

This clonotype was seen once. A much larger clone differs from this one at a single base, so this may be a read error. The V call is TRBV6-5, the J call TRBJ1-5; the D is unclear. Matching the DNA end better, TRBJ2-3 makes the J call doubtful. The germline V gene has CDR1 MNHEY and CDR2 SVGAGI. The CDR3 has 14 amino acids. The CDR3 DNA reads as TGTGCCAGCAGTTACATGAGATTCAATCAGCCCCAGTATTTT. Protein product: CASSYMRFNQPQYF.

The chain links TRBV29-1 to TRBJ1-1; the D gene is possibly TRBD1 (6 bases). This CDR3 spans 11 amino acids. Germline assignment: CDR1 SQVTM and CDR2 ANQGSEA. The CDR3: CTVRGATEAFF. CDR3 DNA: TGCACCGTACGGGGGGCGACTGAAGCTTTCTTT.

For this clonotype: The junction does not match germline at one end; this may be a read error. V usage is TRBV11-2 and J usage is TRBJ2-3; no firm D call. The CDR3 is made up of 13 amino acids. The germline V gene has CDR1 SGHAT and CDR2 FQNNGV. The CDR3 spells CASSIEPGNTQCF. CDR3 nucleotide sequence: TGTGCCAGCAGCATAGAACCAGGAAATACGCAGTGTTTT.

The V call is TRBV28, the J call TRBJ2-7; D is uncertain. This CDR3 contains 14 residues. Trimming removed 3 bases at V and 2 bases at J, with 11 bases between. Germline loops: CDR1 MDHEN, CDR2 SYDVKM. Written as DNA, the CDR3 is TGTGCCAGCAGTTTTGACGGTAGTCCCTACGAGCAGTACTTC. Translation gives CASSFDGSPYEQYF. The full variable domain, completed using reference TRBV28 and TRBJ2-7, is DVKVTQSSRYLVKRTGEKVFLECVQDMDHENMFWYRQDPGLGLRLIYFSYDVKMKEKGDIPEGYSVSREKKERFSLILESASTNQTSMYLCASSFDGSPYEQYFGPGTRLTVT.

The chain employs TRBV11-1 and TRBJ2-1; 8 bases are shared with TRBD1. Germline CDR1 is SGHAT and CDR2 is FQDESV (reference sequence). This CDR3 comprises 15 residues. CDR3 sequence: CSNSLLGTGFNEQFF. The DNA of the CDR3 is TGTTCCAACAGCTTATTAGGGACAGGTTTCAATGAGCAGTTCTTC.

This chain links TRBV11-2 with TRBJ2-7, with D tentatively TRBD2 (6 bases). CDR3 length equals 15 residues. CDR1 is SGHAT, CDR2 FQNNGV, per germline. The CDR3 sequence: CVNSLGGEMACEQYF. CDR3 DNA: TGTGTCAACAGCTTAGGCGGGGAAATGGCCTGCGAGCAGTACTTC.

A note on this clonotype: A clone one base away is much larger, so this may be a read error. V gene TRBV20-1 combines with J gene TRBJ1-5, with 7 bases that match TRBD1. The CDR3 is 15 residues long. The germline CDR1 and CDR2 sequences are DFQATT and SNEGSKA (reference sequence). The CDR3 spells CSARGGQGVAQPQLF. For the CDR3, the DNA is TGCAGTGCTAGAGGGGGGCAGGGGGTGGCTCAGCCCCAGCTTTTT.

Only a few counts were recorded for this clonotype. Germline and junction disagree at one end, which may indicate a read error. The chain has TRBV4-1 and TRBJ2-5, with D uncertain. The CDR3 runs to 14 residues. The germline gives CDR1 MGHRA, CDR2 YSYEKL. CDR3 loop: CASSQTQSQETQYF. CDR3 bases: TGCGCCAGTAGCCAAACGCAGTCACAAGAGACCCAGTACTTC.

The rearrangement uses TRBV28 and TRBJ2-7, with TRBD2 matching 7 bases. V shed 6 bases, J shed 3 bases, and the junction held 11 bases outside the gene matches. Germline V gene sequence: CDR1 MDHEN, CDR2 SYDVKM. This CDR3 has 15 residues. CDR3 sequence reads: CASRFQGGVSYEQYF. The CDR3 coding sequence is TGTGCCAGCAGATTTCAGGGAGGGGTCAGCTACGAGCAGTACTTC.

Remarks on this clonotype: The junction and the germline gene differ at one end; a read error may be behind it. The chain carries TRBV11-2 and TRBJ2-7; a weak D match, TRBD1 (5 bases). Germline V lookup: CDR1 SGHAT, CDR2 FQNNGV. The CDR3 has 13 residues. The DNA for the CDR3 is TGTGCTAGCAGCTTTACATGGGGCAACGAGCAGTACTTC. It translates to CASSFTWGNEQYF.

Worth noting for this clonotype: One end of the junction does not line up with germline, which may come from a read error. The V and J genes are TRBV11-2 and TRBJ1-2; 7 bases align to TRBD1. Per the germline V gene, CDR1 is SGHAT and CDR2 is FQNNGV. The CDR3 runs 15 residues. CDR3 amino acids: CANSLERDSPHGYTF. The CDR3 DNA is TGTGCCAACAGCTTAGAACGGGACAGTCCGCATGGCTACACCTTC.

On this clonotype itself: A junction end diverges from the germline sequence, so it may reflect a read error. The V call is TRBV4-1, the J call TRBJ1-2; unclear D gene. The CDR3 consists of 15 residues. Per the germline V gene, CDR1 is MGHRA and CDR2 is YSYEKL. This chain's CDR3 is CASSQGVVGNYGFTF. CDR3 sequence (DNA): TGCGCCAGCAGCCAAGGGGTAGTGGGAAACTATGGCTTCACCTTC.

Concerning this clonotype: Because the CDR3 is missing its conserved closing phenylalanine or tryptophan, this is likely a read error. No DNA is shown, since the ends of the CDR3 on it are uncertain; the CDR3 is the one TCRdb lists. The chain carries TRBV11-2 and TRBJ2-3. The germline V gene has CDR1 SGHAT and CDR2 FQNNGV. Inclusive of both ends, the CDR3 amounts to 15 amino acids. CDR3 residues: CASSATRTATDTQYC.

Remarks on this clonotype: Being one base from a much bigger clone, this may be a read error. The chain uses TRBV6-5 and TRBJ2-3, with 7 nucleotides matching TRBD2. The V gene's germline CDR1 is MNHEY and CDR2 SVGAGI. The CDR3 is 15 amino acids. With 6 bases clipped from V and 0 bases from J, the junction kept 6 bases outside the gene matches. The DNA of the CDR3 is TGTGCCAGCAGGTCGCGGGGGAATAGCACAGATACGCAGTATTTT. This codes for CASRSRGNSTDTQYF.

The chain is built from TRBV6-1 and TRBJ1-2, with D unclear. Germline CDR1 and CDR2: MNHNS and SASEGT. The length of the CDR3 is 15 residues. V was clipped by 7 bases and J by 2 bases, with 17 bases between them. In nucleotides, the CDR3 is TGTGCCAGCACTGGAACAGTGTTTTTCAACTATGGCTACACCTTC. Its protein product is CASTGTVFFNYGYTF.

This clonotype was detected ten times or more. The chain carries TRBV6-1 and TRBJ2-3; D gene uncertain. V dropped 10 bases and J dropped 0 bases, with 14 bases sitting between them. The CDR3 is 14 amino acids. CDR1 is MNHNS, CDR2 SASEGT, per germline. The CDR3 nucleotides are TGTGCCACCAGCAGTGAAATGAGCACAGATACGCAGTATTTT. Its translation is CATSSEMSTDTQYF.

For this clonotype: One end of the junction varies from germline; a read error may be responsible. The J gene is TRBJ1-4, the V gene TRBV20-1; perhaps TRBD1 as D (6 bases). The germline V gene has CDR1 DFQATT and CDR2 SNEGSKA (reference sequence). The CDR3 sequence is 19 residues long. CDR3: CSTRFGEPGGGATNEKLLF. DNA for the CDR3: TGCAGTACTAGATTTGGGGAGCCCGGTGGGGGCGCAACTAATGAAAAACTGCTTTTT.

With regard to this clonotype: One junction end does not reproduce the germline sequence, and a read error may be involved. The CDR3 reads CNIEGRAGNTEAFF. DNA of the CDR3: TGCAACATTGAAGGCAGGGCAGGGAACACTGAAGCCTTCTTT. The V call is TRBV29-1, the J call TRBJ1-1, with a tentative D call TRBD1 (5 bases). Germline values: CDR1 SQVTM, CDR2 ANQGSEA. The CDR3 length is 14 residues.

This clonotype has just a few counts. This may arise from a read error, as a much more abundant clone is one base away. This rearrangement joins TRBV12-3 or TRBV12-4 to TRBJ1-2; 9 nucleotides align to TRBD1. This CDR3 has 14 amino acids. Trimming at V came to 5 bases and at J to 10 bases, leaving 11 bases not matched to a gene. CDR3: CASSPTDRGHDYTF. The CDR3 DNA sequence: TGTGCCAGCAGTCCCACGGACAGGGGCCATGACTACACCTTC.

CDR3 in amino acids: CASSSSLETQETQYF. For the CDR3, the DNA is TGTGCCAGCAGCTCGAGCTTGGAGACTCAAGAGACCCAGTACTTC. This chain links TRBV11-1 with TRBJ2-5, with D unclear. Germline CDR1 and CDR2: SGHAT and FQDESV (reference sequence). The CDR3 is made up of 15 amino acids. V shed 4 bases and J shed 2 bases, with 14 bases lying between them.

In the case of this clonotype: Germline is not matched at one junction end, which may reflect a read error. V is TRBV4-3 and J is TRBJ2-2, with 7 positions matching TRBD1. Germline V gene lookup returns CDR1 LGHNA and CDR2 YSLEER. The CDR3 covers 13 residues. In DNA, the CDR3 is TGTGCCAGCATCCAAGAGTACTCAGGGGGGCTGTTTTTT. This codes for CASIQEYSGGLFF.

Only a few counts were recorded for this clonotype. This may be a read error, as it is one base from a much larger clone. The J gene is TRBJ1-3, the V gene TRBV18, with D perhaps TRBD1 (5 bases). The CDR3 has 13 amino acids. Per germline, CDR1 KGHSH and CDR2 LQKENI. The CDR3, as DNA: TGTGTCAGCTCTCCCGGACAACCGGACACCATATATTTT. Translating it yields CVSSPGQPDTIYF.